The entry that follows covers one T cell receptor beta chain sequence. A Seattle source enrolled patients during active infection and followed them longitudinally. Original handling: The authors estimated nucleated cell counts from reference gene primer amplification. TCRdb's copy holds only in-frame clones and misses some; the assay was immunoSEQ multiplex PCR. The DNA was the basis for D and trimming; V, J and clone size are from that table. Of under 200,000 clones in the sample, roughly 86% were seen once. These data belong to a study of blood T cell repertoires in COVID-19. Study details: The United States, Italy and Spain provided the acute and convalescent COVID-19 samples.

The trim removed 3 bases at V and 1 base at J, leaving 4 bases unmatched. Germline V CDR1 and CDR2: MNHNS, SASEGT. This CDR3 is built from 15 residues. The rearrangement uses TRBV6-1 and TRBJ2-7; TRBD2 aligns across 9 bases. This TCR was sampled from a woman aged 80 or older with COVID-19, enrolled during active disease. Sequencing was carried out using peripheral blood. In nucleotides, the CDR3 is TGTGCCAGCAGTGATGGGGCGGGAGGGTCCTACGAGCAGTACTTC. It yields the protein CASSDGAGGSYEQYF.